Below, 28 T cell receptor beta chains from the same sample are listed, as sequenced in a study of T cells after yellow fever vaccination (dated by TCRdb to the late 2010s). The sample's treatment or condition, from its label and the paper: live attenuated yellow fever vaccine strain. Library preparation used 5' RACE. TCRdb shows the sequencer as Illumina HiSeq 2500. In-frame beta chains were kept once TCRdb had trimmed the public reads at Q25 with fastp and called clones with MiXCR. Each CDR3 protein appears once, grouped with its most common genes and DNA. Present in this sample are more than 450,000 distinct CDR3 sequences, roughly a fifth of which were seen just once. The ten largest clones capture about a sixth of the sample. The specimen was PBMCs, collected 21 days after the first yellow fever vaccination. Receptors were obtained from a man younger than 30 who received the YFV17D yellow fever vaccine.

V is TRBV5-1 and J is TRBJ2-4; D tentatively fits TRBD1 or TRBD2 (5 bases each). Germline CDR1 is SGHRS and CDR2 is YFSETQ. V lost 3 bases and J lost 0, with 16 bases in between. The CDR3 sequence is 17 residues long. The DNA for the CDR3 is TGCGCCAGCAGCTCGGGACGACAGATCCTAGCCAAAAACATTCAGTACTTC. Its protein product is CASSSGRQILAKNIQYF.

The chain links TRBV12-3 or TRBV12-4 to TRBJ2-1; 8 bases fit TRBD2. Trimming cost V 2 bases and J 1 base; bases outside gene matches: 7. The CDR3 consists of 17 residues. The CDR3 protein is CASSLFLAGGSYNEQFF. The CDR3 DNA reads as TGTGCCAGCAGTTTATTCCTGGCGGGGGGTTCCTACAATGAGCAGTTCTTC.

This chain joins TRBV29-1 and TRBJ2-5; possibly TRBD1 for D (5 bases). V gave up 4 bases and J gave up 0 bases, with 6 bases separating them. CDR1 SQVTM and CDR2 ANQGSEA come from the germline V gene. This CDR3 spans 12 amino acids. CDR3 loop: CSVGQHQETQYF. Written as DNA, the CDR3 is TGCAGCGTTGGACAGCACCAAGAGACCCAGTACTTC. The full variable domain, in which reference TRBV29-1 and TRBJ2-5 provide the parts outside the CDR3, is SAVISQKPSRDICQRGTSLTIQCQVDSQVTMMFWYRQQPGQSLTLIATANQGSEATYESGFVIDKFPISRPNLTFSTLTVSNMSPEDSSIYLCSVGQHQETQYFGPGTRLLVL.

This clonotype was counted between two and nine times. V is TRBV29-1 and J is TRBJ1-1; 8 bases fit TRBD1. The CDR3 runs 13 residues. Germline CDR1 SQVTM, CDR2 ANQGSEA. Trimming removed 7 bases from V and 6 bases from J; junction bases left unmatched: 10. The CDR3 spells CSAATGVSAEAFF. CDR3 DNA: TGCAGCGCTGCGACAGGGGTGAGCGCTGAAGCTTTCTTT.

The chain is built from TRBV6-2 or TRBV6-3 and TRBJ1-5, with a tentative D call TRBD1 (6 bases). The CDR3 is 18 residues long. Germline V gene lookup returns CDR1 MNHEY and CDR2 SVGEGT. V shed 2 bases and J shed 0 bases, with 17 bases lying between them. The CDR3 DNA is TGTGCCAGCAGTTACACGACAGGAAGGGGTTTTAGCAATCAGCCCCAGCATTTT. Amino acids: CASSYTTGRGFSNQPQHF.

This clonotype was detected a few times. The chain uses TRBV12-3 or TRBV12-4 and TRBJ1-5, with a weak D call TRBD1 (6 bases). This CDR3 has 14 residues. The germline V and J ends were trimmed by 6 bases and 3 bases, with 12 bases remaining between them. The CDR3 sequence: CASSSQGPNQPQHF. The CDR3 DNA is TGTGCCAGCAGCTCACAGGGTCCCAATCAGCCCCAGCATTTT.

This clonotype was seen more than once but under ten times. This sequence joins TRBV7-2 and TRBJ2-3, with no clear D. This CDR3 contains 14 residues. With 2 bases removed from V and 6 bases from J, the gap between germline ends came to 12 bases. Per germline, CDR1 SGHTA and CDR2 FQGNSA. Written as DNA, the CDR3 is TGTGCCAGCAGCTTATTTATCATTCGGGATACGCAGTATTTT. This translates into CASSLFIIRDTQYF.

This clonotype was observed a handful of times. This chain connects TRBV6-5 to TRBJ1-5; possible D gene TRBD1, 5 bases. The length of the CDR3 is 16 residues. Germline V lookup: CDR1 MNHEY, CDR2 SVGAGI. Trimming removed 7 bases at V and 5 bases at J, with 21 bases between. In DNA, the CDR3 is TGTGCCAGCACCCCGACGGGACGGGGCGGCGATCAGCCCCAGCATTTT. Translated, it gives CASTPTGRGGDQPQHF.

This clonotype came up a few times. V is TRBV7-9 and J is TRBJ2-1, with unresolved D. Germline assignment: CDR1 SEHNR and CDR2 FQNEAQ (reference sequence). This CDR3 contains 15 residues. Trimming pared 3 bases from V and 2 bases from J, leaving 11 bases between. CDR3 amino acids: CASSFLTVTYNEQFF. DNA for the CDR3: TGTGCCAGCAGCTTTTTGACGGTTACCTACAATGAGCAGTTCTTC. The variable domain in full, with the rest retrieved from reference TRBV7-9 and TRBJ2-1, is DTGVSQNPRHKITKRGQNVTFRCDPISEHNRLYWYRQTLGQGPEFLTYFQNEAQLEKSRLLSDRFSAERPKGSFSTLEIQRTEQGDSAMYLCASSFLTVTYNEQFFGPGTRLTVL.

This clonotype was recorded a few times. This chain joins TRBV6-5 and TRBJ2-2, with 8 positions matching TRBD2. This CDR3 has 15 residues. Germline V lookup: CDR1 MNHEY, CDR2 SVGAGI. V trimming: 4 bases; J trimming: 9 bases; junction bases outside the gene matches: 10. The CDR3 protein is CASSSPSGPSWELFF. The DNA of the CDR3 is TGTGCCAGCAGTTCCCCTAGCGGGCCGAGCTGGGAGCTGTTTTTT.

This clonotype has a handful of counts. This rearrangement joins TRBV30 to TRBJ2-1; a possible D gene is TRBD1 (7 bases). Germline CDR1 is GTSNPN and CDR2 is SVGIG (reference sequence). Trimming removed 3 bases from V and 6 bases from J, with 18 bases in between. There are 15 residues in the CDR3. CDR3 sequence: CAWSNGGDSSNEQFF. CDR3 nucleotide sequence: TGTGCCTGGAGCAATGGAGGGGACAGTAGCAATGAGCAGTTCTTC.

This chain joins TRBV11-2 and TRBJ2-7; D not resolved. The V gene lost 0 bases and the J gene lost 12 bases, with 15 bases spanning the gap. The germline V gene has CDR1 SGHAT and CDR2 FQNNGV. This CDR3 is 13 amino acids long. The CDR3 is CASSLEGQELPYF. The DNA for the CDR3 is TGTGCCAGCAGCTTAGAGGGCCAGGAACTTCCGTACTTC. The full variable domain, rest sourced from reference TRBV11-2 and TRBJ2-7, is EAGVAQSPRYKIIEKRQSVAFWCNPISGHATLYWYQQILGQGPKLLIQFQNNGVVDDSQLPKDRFSAERLKGVDSTLKIQPAKLEDSAVYLCASSLEGQELPYFGPGTRLTVT.

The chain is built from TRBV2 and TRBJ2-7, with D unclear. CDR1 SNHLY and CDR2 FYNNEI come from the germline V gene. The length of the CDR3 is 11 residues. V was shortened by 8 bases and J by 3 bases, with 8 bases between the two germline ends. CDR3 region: CASVASYEQYF. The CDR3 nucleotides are TGTGCCAGCGTAGCCAGCTACGAGCAGTACTTC.

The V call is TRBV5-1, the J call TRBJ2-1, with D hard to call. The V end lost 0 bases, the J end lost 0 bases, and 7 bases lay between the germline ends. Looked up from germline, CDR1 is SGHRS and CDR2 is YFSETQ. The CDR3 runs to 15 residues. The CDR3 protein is CASSLGYGSYNEQFF. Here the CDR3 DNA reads TGCGCCAGCAGCTTGGGTTATGGCTCCTACAATGAGCAGTTCTTC.

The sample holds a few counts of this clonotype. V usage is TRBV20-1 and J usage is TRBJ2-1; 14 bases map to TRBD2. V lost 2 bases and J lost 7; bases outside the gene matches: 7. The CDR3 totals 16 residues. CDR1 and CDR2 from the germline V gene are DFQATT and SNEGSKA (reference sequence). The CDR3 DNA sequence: TGCAGTGCTAGAAAGACTAGCGGGGGGGCCGGGAATGAGCAGTTCTTC. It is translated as CSARKTSGGAGNEQFF.

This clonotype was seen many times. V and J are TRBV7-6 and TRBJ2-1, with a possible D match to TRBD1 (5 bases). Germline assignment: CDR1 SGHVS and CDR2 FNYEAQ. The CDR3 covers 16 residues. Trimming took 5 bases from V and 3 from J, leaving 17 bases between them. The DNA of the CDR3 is TGTGCCAGCAGCCCGTACTCAGGGTACGGCTACAATGAGCAGTTCTTC. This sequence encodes CASSPYSGYGYNEQFF.

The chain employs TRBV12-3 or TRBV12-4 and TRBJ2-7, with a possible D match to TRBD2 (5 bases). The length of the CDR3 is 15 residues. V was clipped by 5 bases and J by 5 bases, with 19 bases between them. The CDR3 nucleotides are TGTGCCAGCAGTCTCAGGTTAGGAGTGGAGGACGAGCAGTACTTC. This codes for CASSLRLGVEDEQYF.

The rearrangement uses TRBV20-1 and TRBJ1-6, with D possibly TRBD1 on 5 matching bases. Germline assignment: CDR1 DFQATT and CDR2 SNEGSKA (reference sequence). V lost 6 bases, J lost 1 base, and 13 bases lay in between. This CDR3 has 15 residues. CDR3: CSALTGASYNSPLHF. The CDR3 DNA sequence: TGCAGTGCCCTCACCGGGGCATCCTATAATTCACCCCTCCACTTT.

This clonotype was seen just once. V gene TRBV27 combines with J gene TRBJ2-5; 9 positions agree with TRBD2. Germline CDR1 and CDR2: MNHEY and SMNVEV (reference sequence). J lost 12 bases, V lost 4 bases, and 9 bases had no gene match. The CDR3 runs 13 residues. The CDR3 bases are TGTGCCAGCAGTTATAGCGGGGGCACCCGGGAGTACTTC. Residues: CASSYSGGTREYF.

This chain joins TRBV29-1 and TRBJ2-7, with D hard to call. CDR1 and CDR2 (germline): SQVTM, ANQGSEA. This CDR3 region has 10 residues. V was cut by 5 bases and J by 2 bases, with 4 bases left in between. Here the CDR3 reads CSVLAYEQYF. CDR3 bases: TGCAGCGTTTTGGCCTACGAGCAGTACTTC.

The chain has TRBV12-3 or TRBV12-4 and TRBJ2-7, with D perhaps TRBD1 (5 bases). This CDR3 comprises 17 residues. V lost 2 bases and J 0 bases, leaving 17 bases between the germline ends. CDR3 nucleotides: TGTGCCAGCAGTTTATACCGGGCGGCAGGGATCTCCTACGAGCAGTACTTC. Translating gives CASSLYRAAGISYEQYF.

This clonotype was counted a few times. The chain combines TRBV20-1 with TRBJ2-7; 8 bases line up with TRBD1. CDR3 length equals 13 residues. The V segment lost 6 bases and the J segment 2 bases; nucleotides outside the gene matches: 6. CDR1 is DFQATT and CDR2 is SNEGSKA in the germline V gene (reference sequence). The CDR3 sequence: CSAPDRVTYEQYV. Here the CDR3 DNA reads TGCAGTGCCCCGGACAGGGTCACCTACGAGCAGTACGTC.

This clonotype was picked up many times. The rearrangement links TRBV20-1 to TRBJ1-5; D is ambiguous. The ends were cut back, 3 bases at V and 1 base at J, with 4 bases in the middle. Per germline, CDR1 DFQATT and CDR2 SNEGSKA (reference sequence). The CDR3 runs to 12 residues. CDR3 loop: CSASKSNQPQHF. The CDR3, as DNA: TGCAGTGCTAGTAAGAGCAATCAGCCCCAGCATTTT.

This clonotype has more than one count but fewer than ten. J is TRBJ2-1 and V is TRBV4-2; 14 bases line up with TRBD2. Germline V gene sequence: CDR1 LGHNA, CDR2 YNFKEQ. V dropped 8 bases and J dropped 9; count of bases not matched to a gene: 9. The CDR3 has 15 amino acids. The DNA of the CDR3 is TGTGCCAGCGGAGCCGGGACTAGCGGGGGTAGTGAGCAGTTCTTC. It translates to CASGAGTSGGSEQFF.

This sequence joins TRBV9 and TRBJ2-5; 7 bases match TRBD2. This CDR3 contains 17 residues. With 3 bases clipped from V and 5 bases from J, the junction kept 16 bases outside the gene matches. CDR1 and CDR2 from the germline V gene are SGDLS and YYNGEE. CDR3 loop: CASSAGVGGGVMETQYF. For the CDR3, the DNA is TGTGCCAGCAGCGCGGGGGTTGGCGGGGGTGTAATGGAGACCCAGTACTTC.

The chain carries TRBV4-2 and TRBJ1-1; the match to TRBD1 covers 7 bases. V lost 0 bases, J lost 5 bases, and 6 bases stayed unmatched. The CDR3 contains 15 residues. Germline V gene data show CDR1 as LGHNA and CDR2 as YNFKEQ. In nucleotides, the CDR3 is TGTGCCAGCAGCCAAGAGGAACAGGGGTGGACTGAAGCTTTCTTT. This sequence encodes CASSQEEQGWTEAFF.

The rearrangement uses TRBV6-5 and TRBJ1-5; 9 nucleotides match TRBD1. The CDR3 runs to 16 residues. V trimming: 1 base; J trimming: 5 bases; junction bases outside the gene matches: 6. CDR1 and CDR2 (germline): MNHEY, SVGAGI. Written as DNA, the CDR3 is TGTGCCAGCAGTTACTTTGAGGGACAGGGCTATCAGCCCCAGCATTTT. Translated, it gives CASSYFEGQGYQPQHF.

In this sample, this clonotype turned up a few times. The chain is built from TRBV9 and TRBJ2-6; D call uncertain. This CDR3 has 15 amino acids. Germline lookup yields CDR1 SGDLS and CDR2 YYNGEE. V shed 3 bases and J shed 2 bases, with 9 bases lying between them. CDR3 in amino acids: CASSGLGTGANVLTF. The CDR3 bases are TGTGCCAGCAGCGGCCTGGGCACTGGGGCCAACGTCCTGACTTTC.